The 5 T cell receptor beta chains given below trace back to one sample, sequenced in a study of response to subunit inactivated influenza vaccine. TCRdb itself ran the RT-PCR reads through MiXCR, one entry per CDR3 protein. Of about 780,000 distinct CDR3 sequences in the sample, around 18% were seen once. Sequenced material: PBMCs from blood, taken less than 6 days after vaccination. The source is a man in his forties or fifties who received an inactivated influenza vaccine.

This clonotype was found many times. The rearrangement links TRBV5-1 to TRBJ2-7; 7 bases line up with TRBD2. The germline V gene encodes CDR1 SGHRS and CDR2 YFSETQ. The CDR3 contains 13 residues. After removal of 0 bases from V and 9 bases from J, the junction contained 6 bases not matched to a gene. CDR3 region: CASSLVGLSRQYF. CDR3 bases: TGCGCCAGCAGCTTGGTGGGACTAAGTCGGCAGTACTTC.

A few counts support this clonotype. The chain uses TRBV10-3 and TRBJ2-5; D remains unclear. CDR1 and CDR2 from the germline V gene are ENHRY and SYGVKD. The CDR3 spans 13 residues. V was cut by 0 bases and J by 5 bases, with 7 bases left in between. In DNA form, the CDR3 reads TGTGCCATCAGTGAGTCTCCGCTGGAGACCCAGTACTTC. Its protein is CAISESPLETQYF.

The gene calls are TRBV12-3 or TRBV12-4 and TRBJ1-6; 7 nucleotides match TRBD1. The CDR3 runs to 15 residues. Trimming took 4 bases from V and 10 from J; bases not matched to a gene: 10. DNA for the CDR3: TGTGCCAGCAGTTCGCGACAGGGAATCAACTCACCCCTCCACTTT. It encodes CASSSRQGINSPLHF.

The chain employs TRBV20-1 and TRBJ2-7; D remains ambiguous. The CDR3 runs 13 residues. From germline, CDR1 is DFQATT and CDR2 SNEGSKA (reference sequence). Between the trimmed V and J ends, which lost 3 bases and 4 bases, there was a span of 13 bases. In nucleotides, the CDR3 is TGCAGTGCTAGCTCGGACGGAAGTTACGAGCAGTACTTC. Its translation: CSASSDGSYEQYF.

The J gene is TRBJ2-3, the V gene TRBV29-1; 7 bases agree with TRBD2. Trimming cost V 5 bases and J 9 bases; bases outside gene matches: 17. Germline V gene sequence: CDR1 SQVTM, CDR2 ANQGSEA. This CDR3 has 15 residues. CDR3 DNA sequence: TGCAGCGTTAAGCTTGCGGGAGACCCCCGAGAGACGCAGTATTTT. Translating it yields CSVKLAGDPRETQYF.